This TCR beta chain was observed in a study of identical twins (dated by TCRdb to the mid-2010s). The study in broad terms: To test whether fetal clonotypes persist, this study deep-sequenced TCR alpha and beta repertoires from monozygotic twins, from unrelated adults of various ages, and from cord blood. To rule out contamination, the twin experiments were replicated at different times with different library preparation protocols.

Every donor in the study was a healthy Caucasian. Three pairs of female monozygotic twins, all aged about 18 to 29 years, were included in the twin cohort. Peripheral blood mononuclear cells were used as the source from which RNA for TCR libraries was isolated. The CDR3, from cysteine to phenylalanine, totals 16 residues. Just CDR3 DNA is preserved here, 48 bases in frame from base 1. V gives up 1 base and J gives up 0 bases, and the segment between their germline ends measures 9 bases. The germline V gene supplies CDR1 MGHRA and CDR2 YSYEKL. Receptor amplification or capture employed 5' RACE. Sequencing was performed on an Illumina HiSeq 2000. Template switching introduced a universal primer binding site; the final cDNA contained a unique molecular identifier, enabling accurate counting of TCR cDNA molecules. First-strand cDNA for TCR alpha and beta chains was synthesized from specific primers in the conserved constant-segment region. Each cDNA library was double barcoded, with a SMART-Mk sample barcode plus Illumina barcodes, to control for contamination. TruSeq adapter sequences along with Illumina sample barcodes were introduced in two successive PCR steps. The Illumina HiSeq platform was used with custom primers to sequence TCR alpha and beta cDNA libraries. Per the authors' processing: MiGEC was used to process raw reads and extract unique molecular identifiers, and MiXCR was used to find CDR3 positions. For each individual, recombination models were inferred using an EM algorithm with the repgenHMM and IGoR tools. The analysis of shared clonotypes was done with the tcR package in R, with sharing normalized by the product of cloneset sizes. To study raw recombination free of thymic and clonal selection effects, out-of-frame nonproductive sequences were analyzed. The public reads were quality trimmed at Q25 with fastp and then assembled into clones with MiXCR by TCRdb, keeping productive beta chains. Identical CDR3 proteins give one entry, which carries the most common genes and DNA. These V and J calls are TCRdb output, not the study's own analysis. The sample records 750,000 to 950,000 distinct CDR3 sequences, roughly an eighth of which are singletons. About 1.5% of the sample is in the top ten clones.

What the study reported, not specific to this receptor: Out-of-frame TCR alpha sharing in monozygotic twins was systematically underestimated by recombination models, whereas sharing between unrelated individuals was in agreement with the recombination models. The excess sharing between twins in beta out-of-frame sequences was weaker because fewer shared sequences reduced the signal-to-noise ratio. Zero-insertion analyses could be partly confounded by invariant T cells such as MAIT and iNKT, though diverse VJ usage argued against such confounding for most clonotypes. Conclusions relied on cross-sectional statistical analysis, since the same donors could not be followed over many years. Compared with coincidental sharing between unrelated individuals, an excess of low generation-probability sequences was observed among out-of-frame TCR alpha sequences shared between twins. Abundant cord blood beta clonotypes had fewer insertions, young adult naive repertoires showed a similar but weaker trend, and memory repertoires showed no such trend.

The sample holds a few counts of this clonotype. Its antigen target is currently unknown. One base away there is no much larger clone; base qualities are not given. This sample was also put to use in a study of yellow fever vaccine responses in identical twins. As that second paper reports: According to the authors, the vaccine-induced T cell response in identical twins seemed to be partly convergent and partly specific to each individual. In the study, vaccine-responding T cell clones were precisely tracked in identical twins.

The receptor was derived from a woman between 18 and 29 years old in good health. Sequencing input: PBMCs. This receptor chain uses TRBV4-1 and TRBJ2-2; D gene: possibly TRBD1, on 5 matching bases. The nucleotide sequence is TGCGCCAGCAGCCAAGTAGGGGCTTCGAACACCGGGGAGCTGTTTTTT. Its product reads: CASSQVGASNTGELFF.